Presented here are 15 T cell receptor beta chains from one specimen sequenced in a study of cytomegalovirus exposure and HLA in healthy donors. Sequencing used immunoSEQ multiplex PCR; TCRdb keeps in-frame clones, though not all of them. The sample holds about 250,000 clones; roughly 90% are singletons and the top ten take 9.5% to 15%. What was sequenced was PBMCs. These receptors were obtained from a man between 18 and 29 years old in good health and CMV-seropositive.

The chain carries TRBV7-6 and TRBJ2-3; D gene uncertain. Germline V gene lookup returns CDR1 SGHVS and CDR2 FNYEAQ. There are 14 residues in the CDR3. V lost 0 bases and J 2 bases, leaving 6 bases between the germline ends. Here the CDR3 DNA reads TGTGCCAGCAGCTTAGCGTACCACACAGATACGCAGTATTTT. Its translation is CASSLAYHTDTQYF. The full variable domain, its missing parts supplied by reference TRBV7-6 and TRBJ2-3, is GAGVSQSPRYKVTKRGQDVALRCDPISGHVSLYWYRQALGQGPEFLTYFNYEAQQDKSGLPNDRFSAERPEGSISTLTIQRTEQRDSAMYRCASSLAYHTDTQYFGPGTRLTVL.

This chain links TRBV7-9 with TRBJ1-1; 10 bases match TRBD1. This CDR3 comprises 15 residues. J gave up 4 bases and V 4 bases, and 6 bases lay outside the gene matches. Germline assignment: CDR1 SEHNR and CDR2 FQNEAQ (reference sequence). This chain's CDR3 is CASSSGRDRGTEAFF. CDR3 nucleotides: TGTGCCAGCAGCTCCGGCCGGGACAGGGGCACTGAAGCTTTCTTT.

V gene TRBV4-3 combines with J gene TRBJ2-7; 12 nucleotides match TRBD2. Trimming cost V 1 base and J 2 bases; bases outside gene matches: 3. Germline assignment: CDR1 LGHNA and CDR2 YSLEER. The CDR3 spans 16 residues. CDR3 sequence reads: CASSQVWTSGTYEQYF. The CDR3 DNA reads as TGCGCCAGCAGCCAAGTCTGGACTAGCGGGACCTACGAGCAGTACTTC.

This rearrangement joins TRBV4-1 to TRBJ2-7; the match to TRBD1 covers 7 bases. Trimming at V came to 1 base and at J to 3 bases, leaving 12 bases not matched to a gene. This CDR3 is 17 amino acids long. Germline-derived CDR1 and CDR2 are MGHRA and YSYEKL. In DNA form, the CDR3 reads TGCGCCAGCAGCCAAGTGGGGGCCGGGACAGCGAACTACGAGCAGTACTTC. Encoded protein: CASSQVGAGTANYEQYF.

The genes are TRBV13 and TRBJ2-7, with 8 bases fitting TRBD2. The CDR3 consists of 14 residues. V shed 1 base, J shed 3 bases, and the junction held 2 bases outside the gene matches. Germline V gives CDR1 PRHDT, CDR2 FYEKMQ (reference sequence). CDR3 loop: CASSLAGGIYEQYF. The CDR3 nucleotides read TGTGCCAGCAGCTTAGCGGGAGGGATCTACGAGCAGTACTTC.

The chain is built from TRBV11-2 and TRBJ2-5, with TRBD1 identical over 7 bases. This CDR3 is 14 amino acids long. CDR1 and CDR2 (germline): SGHAT, FQNNGV. J was trimmed by 1 base and V by 5 bases; bases with no gene match: 4. This CDR3 reads CASSPGTAQETQYF. CDR3 sequence (DNA): TGTGCCAGCAGCCCCGGGACAGCCCAAGAGACCCAGTACTTC.

The chain combines TRBV10-3 with TRBJ1-3; no clear D. The CDR3 extends over 14 amino acids. Germline V gene sequence: CDR1 ENHRY, CDR2 SYGVKD. V was shortened by 3 bases and J by 0 bases, with 6 bases between the two germline ends. The DNA for the CDR3 is TGTGCCATCAGTGATCAAAACTCTGGAAACACCATATATTTT. Translating gives CAISDQNSGNTIYF.

V gene TRBV29-1 combines with J gene TRBJ2-6, with no clear D. Trimming stripped 6 bases from V and 2 bases from J, with 8 bases between. The CDR3 spans 13 residues. The V gene's germline CDR1 is SQVTM and CDR2 ANQGSEA. The CDR3 loop reads CSVQETGANVLTF. Here the CDR3 DNA reads TGCAGCGTCCAAGAGACTGGGGCCAACGTCCTGACTTTC.

This chain joins TRBV7-9 and TRBJ1-4; tentative D call: TRBD1 (5 bases). The CDR3 runs to 15 residues. V was clipped by 4 bases and J by 7 bases, with 16 bases between them. Per the germline V gene, CDR1 is SEHNR and CDR2 is FQNEAQ (reference sequence). CDR3 coding DNA: TGTGCCAGCAGCTCCTGGGACGGAGGGAGTGAAAAACTGTTTTTT. Encoded protein: CASSSWDGGSEKLFF.

The chain has TRBV10-3 and TRBJ2-3, with 8 nucleotides matching TRBD1. V lost 6 bases to trimming and J lost 4 bases; unmatched junction nucleotides: 6. Germline CDR1 and CDR2: ENHRY and SYGVKD. This CDR3 has 14 amino acids. As DNA, the CDR3 is TGTGCCATCAGGAAGGGACAGGAAGCAGATACGCAGTATTTT. It specifies CAIRKGQEADTQYF.

The V and J genes are TRBV5-4 and TRBJ1-2; 10 bases are shared with TRBD1. Germline V gene lookup returns CDR1 SGHNT and CDR2 YYREEE (reference sequence). V trimming: 3 bases; J trimming: 2 bases; junction bases outside the gene matches: 7. The CDR3 spans 16 residues. This CDR3 is CASSSVRDRGNYGYTF. The DNA for the CDR3 is TGTGCCAGCAGCTCTGTGCGGGACAGGGGAAACTATGGCTACACCTTC.

V is TRBV27 and J is TRBJ2-5; a possible D gene is TRBD2 (6 bases). Germline-derived CDR1 and CDR2 are MNHEY and SMNVEV (reference sequence). The V gene lost 6 bases and the J gene lost 5 bases, with 19 bases spanning the gap. The CDR3 loop spans 15 amino acids. The CDR3 nucleotides read TGTGCCAGCAGCTCTAGGACTAATTTAGGGGAGACCCAGTACTTC. It is translated as CASSSRTNLGETQYF.

The rearrangement joins TRBV5-1 to TRBJ2-2; D possibly corresponds to TRBD1 (5 bases). CDR3 length: 14 residues. Germline CDR1 and CDR2: SGHRS and YFSETQ. Trimming left V 3 bases short and J 3 bases short, with 9 bases between. The CDR3 coding sequence is TGCGCCAGCAGCTATTCCAGGGACACCGGGGAGCTGTTTTTT. This sequence encodes CASSYSRDTGELFF. The complete variable domain, with remaining parts taken from reference TRBV5-1 and TRBJ2-2, reads KAGVTQTPRYLIKTRGQQVTLSCSPISGHRSVSWYQQTPGQGLQFLFEYFSETQRNKGNFPGRFSGRQFSNSRSEMNVSTLELGDSALYLCASSYSRDTGELFFGEGSRLTVL.

The chain carries TRBV14 and TRBJ1-1, with D possibly matching TRBD1 (5 bases). Trimming shortened V by 0 bases and J by 0 bases, and 11 bases separated the two germline ends. Germline V gene lookup returns CDR1 SGHDN and CDR2 FVKESK. The CDR3 is made up of 16 amino acids. The CDR3: CASSQDWTRMNTEAFF. CDR3 coding DNA: TGTGCCAGCAGCCAAGATTGGACACGAATGAACACTGAAGCTTTCTTT. The variable domain in full, with the rest retrieved from reference TRBV14 and TRBJ1-1, is EAGVTQFPSHSVIEKGQTVTLRCDPISGHDNLYWYRRVMGKEIKFLLHFVKESKQDESGMPNNRFLAERTGGTYSTLKVQPAELEDSGVYFCASSQDWTRMNTEAFFGQGTRLTVV.

The rearrangement links TRBV10-2 to TRBJ2-7; D remains unclear. The V end was cut by 2 bases, the J end by 3 bases, with 5 bases between. The length of the CDR3 is 12 residues. Germline V gives CDR1 WSHSY, CDR2 SAAADI. The CDR3 is CASSEDGYEQYF. In DNA form, the CDR3 reads TGCGCCAGCAGTGAGGACGGCTACGAGCAGTACTTC.